The entry below gives a single T cell receptor beta chain sequence along with its context. Its antigen is not known. For repertoire sequencing, the TCR beta CDR3 regions were amplified from RNA transcripts. First-round RT-PCR relied on HTBI primers, and a second-round multiplex PCR came next. TCRdb re-analysed the multiplex PCR reads in MiXCR, keeping a single row per CDR3 protein. The sample lists about 57,000 distinct CDR3 sequences, more than 40% occurring once. The CDR3 is made up of 17 amino acids. Germline assignment: CDR1 SGDLS and CDR2 YYNGEE. J was trimmed by 5 bases and V by 4 bases; bases with no gene match: 12. The data were obtained in a study of Graves' ophthalmopathy and Graves' hyperthyroidism. Moderate-to-severe activity, CAS ≥3, NOSPECS ≥4 and duration under 3 months were recorded for donors with ophthalmopathy. The PBMC fraction was derived from 9 to 10 ml of fresh peripheral blood.

Study-level results: With 70.59% sensitivity and approximately 73% specificity, the model predicted ophthalmopathy progression.

This TCR came from an adult woman with Graves' ophthalmopathy. Sequenced material: peripheral blood. The chain couples TRBV9 to TRBJ2-2, with 9 bases that match TRBD1. The CDR3 DNA reads TGTGCCAGCAGCCTAGGACAGGGGCGGCCGACAACCGGGGAGCTGTTTTTT. Residues: CASSLGQGRPTTGELFF.